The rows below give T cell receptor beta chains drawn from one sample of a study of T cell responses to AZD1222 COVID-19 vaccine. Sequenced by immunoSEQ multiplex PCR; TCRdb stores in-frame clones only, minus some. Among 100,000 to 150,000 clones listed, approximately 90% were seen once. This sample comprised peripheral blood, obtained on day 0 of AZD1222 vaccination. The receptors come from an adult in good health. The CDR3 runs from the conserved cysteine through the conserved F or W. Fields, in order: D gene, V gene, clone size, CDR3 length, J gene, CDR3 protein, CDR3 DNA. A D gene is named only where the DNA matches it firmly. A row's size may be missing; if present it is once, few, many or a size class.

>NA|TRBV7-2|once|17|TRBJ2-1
CASSLGGGRGSYNEQFF
TGTGCCAGCAGCTTAGGGGGGGGCAGGGGATCCTACAATGAGCAGTTCTTC
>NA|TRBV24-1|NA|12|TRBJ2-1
CATSDLLEKQFF
TGTGCCACCAGTGATTTGTTGGAAAAGCAGTTCTTC
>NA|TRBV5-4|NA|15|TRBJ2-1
CAVTDAIRMYNEQFF
TGTGCCGTAACGGATGCAATTAGGATGTACAATGAGCAGTTCTTC
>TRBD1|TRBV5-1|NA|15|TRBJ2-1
CASSLRPGQGNEQFF
TGCGCCAGCAGCTTGCGACCGGGACAGGGCAATGAGCAGTTCTTC
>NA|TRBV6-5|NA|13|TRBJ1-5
CASSWRGGQPQHF
TGTGCCAGCAGTTGGAGGGGAGGGCAGCCCCAGCATTTT
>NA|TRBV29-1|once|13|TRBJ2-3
CSVEDSYTDTQYF
TGCAGCGTTGAAGATTCCTACACAGATACGCAGTATTTT
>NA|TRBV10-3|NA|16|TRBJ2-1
CAISESWEGGRNEQFF
TGTGCCATCAGTGAGTCATGGGAGGGGGGGCGAAATGAGCAGTTCTTC
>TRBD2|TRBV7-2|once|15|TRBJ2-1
CASRLAGSSYNEQFF
TGTGCCAGCAGGTTAGCGGGGAGCTCCTACAATGAGCAGTTCTTC
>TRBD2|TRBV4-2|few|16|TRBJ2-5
CASSQEGLAGKETQYF
TGTGCCAGCAGCCAAGAAGGACTAGCGGGGAAAGAGACCCAGTACTTC
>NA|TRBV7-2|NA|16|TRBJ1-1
CASSLDSPLMNTEAFF
TGTGCCAGCAGCTTAGACTCCCCGCTCATGAACACTGAAGCTTTCTTT
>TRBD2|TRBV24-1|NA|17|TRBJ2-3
CATSDFGLDSPTDTQYF
TGTGCCACCAGTGATTTTGGACTAGACTCTCCCACAGATACGCAGTATTTT
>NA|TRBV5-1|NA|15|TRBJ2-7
CASSLLQGEGYEQYF
TGCGCCAGCAGCTTGCTCCAGGGGGAGGGCTACGAGCAGTACTTC
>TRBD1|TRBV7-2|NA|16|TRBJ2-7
CASSDPGQTSSYEQYF
TGTGCCAGCAGCGATCCGGGACAGACGAGCTCCTACGAGCAGTACTTC
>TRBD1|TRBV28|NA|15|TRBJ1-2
CASLDGTGRDYGYTF
TGTGCCAGCCTAGATGGGACAGGGCGGGACTATGGCTACACCTTC
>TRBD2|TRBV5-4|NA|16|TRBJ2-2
CASSLLRGGRVGELFF
TGTGCCAGCAGCTTGTTGCGGGGGGGCCGCGTCGGGGAGCTGTTTTTT
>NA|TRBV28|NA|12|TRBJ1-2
CASSPPSGGYTF
TGTGCCAGCAGCCCCCCCTCGGGTGGCTACACCTTC
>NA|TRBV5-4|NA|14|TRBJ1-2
CASADRLYGDGYTF
TGTGCCAGCGCTGACAGGCTATACGGGGATGGCTACACCTTC
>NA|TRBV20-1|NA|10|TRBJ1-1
CSASLGAAFF
TGCAGTGCTAGTTTGGGGGCGGCTTTCTTT
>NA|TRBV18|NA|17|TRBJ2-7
CASSPSVQFPPVYEQYF
TGTGCCAGCTCACCCTCGGTCCAATTTCCTCCGGTCTACGAGCAGTACTTC
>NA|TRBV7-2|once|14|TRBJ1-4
CASSSGGASEKLFF
TGTGCCAGCAGCTCTGGGGGGGCGAGTGAAAAACTGTTTTTT
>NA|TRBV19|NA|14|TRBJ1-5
CASSREWGNQPQHF
TGTGCCAGTAGTAGGGAGTGGGGCAATCAGCCCCAGCATTTT
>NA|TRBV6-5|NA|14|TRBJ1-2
CASSYTGAYYGYTF
TGTGCCAGCAGTTACACGGGGGCTTACTATGGCTACACCTTC
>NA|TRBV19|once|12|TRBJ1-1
CATSDGVTEAFF
TGTGCCACCTCTGACGGGGTCACTGAAGCTTTCTTT
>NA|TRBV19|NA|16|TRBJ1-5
CASSPDEGYSNQPQHF
TGTGCCAGTAGTCCAGACGAGGGGTATAGCAATCAGCCCCAGCATTTT
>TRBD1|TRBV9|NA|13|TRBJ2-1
CASSSGQGNEQFF
TGTGCCAGCAGCAGCGGACAGGGGAATGAGCAGTTCTTC
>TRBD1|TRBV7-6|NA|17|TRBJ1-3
CASSQMAGGNAGNTIYF
TGTGCCAGCAGCCAGATGGCAGGGGGCAACGCTGGAAACACCATATATTTT
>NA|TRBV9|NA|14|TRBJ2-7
CASSAHRVSAEQYF
TGTGCCAGCAGCGCCCATAGAGTTTCCGCCGAGCAGTACTTC
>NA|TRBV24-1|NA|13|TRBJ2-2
CATRPPRGGELFF
TGTGCCACCAGACCCCCCCGGGGCGGGGAGCTGTTTTTT
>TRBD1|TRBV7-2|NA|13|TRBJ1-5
CASSSDRAQPQHF
TGTGCCAGCAGCTCCGACAGGGCGCAGCCCCAGCATTTT
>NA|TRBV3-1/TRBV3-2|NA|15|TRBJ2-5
CASSQVGDESETQYF
TGTGCCAGCAGCCAAGTTGGAGACGAAAGCGAGACCCAGTACTTC
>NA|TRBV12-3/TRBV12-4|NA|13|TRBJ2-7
CASSPGTLYQQYF
TGTGCCAGCAGCCCCGGGACACTCTACCAGCAGTACTTC
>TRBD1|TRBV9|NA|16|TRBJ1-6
CASSVDIDRGNSPLHF
TGTGCCAGCAGCGTAGATATTGACAGGGGTAATTCACCCCTCCACTTT
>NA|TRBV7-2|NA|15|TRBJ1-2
CASSLAGGANYGYTF
TGTGCCAGCAGCTTAGCGGGGGGCGCTAACTATGGCTACACCTTC
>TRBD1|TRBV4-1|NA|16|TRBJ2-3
CASSQRDRTSTDTQYF
TGCGCCAGCAGCCAAAGGGACAGAACTAGCACAGATACGCAGTATTTT
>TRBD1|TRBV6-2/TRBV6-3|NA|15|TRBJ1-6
CASSDPGQGVSPLHF
TGTGCCAGCAGTGACCCGGGACAGGGGGTTTCACCCCTCCACTTT
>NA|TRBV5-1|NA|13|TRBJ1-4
CASSLGTDEKLFF
TGCGCCAGCAGCTTGGGGACAGACGAAAAACTGTTTTTT
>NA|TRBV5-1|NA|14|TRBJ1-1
CASSFVTGGTEAFF
TGCGCCAGCAGCTTCGTTACGGGGGGCACTGAAGCTTTCTTT